These 22 T cell receptor beta chains originate from one sample sequenced in a study of human T cells and chemical hapten exposure. TCRdb independently ran MiXCR on the RACE reads; one entry per CDR3 protein. The table shows fewer than 45,000 distinct CDR3 sequences, with 3% to 4.5% occurring only once. The time point: patch test 1, 2 weeks after DPC sensitization. Treatment indicated: therapeutic diphenylcyclopropenone sensitization with weekly scalp DPC. Whole blood that had not been fractionated was the source of extracted total RNA. The specimen was whole blood, collected in connection with sensitization to the hapten diphenylcyclopropenone (DPC). The receptors were sampled from a man aged 45-60 years with alopecia areata. Some clones in this sample may be carry-over from other donors' samples.

To note about this clonotype: A clone one base away is much larger, so this may be a read error. J is TRBJ1-1 and V is TRBV18; TRBD1 might be the D (5 bases). The CDR3 has 14 amino acids. Germline CDR1 reads KGHSH; CDR2 reads LQKENI. This CDR3 reads CASSLWGLSTGAFF. In DNA, the CDR3 is TGTGCCAGCTCCCTTTGGGGGTTAAGCACTGGAGCTTTCTTT.

A few counts support this clonotype. The chain combines TRBV3-1 with TRBJ1-1; tentative D call: TRBD1 (5 bases). The germline CDR1 and CDR2 sequences are LGHDT and YNNKEL (reference sequence). The CDR3 covers 14 residues. V dropped 2 bases and J dropped 7 bases, with 14 bases sitting between them. The CDR3 DNA is TGTGCCAGCAGCCAACAAGGACACGTAATTGAAGCTTTCTTT. Protein sequence: CASSQQGHVIEAFF.

In its sample, this clonotype was seen many times. The chain carries TRBV24-1 and TRBJ1-5, with D possibly matching TRBD1 (6 bases). Per the germline V gene, CDR1 is KGHDR and CDR2 is SFDVKD. The CDR3 covers 18 residues. V gave up 7 bases and J gave up 0 bases, with 21 bases separating them. The CDR3 sequence: CATRGGHAEGYSNQPQHF. For the CDR3, the DNA is TGTGCCACCAGGGGGGGACACGCAGAGGGATATAGCAATCAGCCCCAGCATTTT.

This clonotype was counted ten times or more. The J gene is TRBJ1-1, the V gene TRBV29-1; D is undetermined. The germline V gene has CDR1 SQVTM and CDR2 ANQGSEA. V was pared by 4 bases and J by 0 bases, with 9 bases between. The CDR3 runs to 13 residues. The CDR3 loop reads CSVGATLNTEAFF. The DNA for the CDR3 is TGCAGCGTTGGGGCCACCTTGAACACTGAAGCTTTCTTT.

The table lists this clonotype with many counts. This sequence joins TRBV5-5 and TRBJ1-6, with D possibly being TRBD1 (5 bases). Per germline, CDR1 SGHKS and CDR2 YYEKEE (reference sequence). V lost 7 bases and J 6 bases, leaving 14 bases between the germline ends. This CDR3 is 14 amino acids long. The CDR3, as DNA: TGTGCCAGCTTTGAGTGGGGCAGTAATTCACCCCTCCACTTT. This encodes CASFEWGSNSPLHF.

The V gene is TRBV7-2, the J gene TRBJ1-1; the D is unclear. The V end was cut by 5 bases, the J end by 0 bases, with 10 bases between. Germline assignment: CDR1 SGHTA and CDR2 FQGNSA. This CDR3 has 14 residues. In DNA, the CDR3 is TGTGCCAGCAGCATGATACCGTTGAACACTGAAGCTTTCTTT. Its translation: CASSMIPLNTEAFF.

This clonotype has a count of ten or more. The gene calls are TRBV29-1 and TRBJ2-2, with D possibly TRBD1 on 6 matching bases. The V end lost 4 bases, the J end lost 3 bases, and 6 bases lay between the germline ends. The CDR3 has 12 amino acids. Per the germline V gene, CDR1 is SQVTM and CDR2 is ANQGSEA. CDR3 DNA: TGCAGCGTTGGACAGGACACCGGGGAGCTGTTTTTT. It encodes CSVGQDTGELFF.

This clonotype was counted at least ten times. V and J are TRBV24-1 and TRBJ2-3; 8 bases are a match to TRBD1. The V gene end was trimmed by 3 bases and the J gene end by 4 bases; junction bases not matched to a gene: 5. Germline V gene lookup returns CDR1 KGHDR and CDR2 SFDVKD. The CDR3 is 15 amino acids. CDR3 amino acids: CATSDPGGVADTQYF. Written as DNA, the CDR3 is TGTGCCACCAGTGATCCAGGGGGCGTCGCAGATACGCAGTATTTT.

There are many counts of this clonotype. The gene calls are TRBV27 and TRBJ1-1; D is ambiguous. The ends were cut back, 3 bases at V and 0 bases at J, with 14 bases in the middle. The CDR3 length is 16 residues. Per the germline V gene, CDR1 is MNHEY and CDR2 is SMNVEV (reference sequence). This chain's CDR3 is CASSFRELSLNTEAFF. DNA of the CDR3: TGTGCCAGCAGTTTTCGCGAGTTGTCACTGAACACTGAAGCTTTCTTT.

This clonotype has a count of ten or more. The genes are TRBV10-1 and TRBJ1-5; 8 positions agree with TRBD1. Germline CDR1 reads WNHNN; CDR2 reads SYGVQD (reference sequence). The CDR3 runs to 15 residues. V lost 4 bases, J lost 4 bases, and 6 bases stayed unmatched. CDR3: CASSASTGENQPQHF. CDR3 DNA sequence: TGCGCCAGCAGTGCGTCGACAGGGGAAAATCAGCCCCAGCATTTT.

This rearrangement joins TRBV10-3 to TRBJ2-3, with TRBD2 identical over 12 bases. Looked up from germline, CDR1 is ENHRY and CDR2 is SYGVKD. This CDR3 is 17 amino acids long. The V and J ends lost 4 bases and 3 bases, in that order; junction bases with no gene match: 8. CDR3 bases: TGTGCCATCAGTGGAAAGACTAGCGGGAGTTTAACAGATACGCAGTATTTT. It is translated as CAISGKTSGSLTDTQYF.

This clonotype has a count of ten or more. The chain employs TRBV5-1 and TRBJ2-7; unclear D gene. The germline V and J ends were trimmed by 4 bases and 4 bases, with 15 bases remaining between them. The CDR3 runs to 14 residues. Germline V gene lookup returns CDR1 SGHRS and CDR2 YFSETQ. The CDR3 is CASSPNRHLYEQYF. The CDR3 DNA is TGCGCCAGCAGCCCCAACAGACACCTTTACGAGCAGTACTTC.

This clonotype came up many times. The CDR3 DNA sequence: TGTGCCAGCAGCCTCCCCCCCGCGGGTGAGCAGTTCTTC. Translation gives CASSLPPAGEQFF. This chain uses TRBV7-2 with TRBJ2-1; perhaps TRBD2 as D (5 bases). With 5 bases removed from V and 9 bases from J, the gap between germline ends came to 14 bases. This CDR3 spans 13 amino acids. The germline V gene encodes CDR1 SGHTA and CDR2 FQGNSA.

This clonotype has at least ten counts. The V gene is TRBV5-4, the J gene TRBJ2-1; 9 nucleotides agree with TRBD1. Germline V lookup: CDR1 SGHNT, CDR2 YYREEE (reference sequence). The length of the CDR3 is 14 residues. After removal of 1 base from V and 9 bases from J, the junction contained 5 bases not matched to a gene. As DNA, the CDR3 is TGTGCCAGCAGCTTGTCACAGGGGGCGAGTGAGCAGTTCTTC. Translating gives CASSLSQGASEQFF.

This clonotype was seen many times. V usage is TRBV20-1 and J usage is TRBJ2-7; D may be TRBD1 (6 bases). The CDR3 length is 13 residues. Deletions cut 8 bases from V and 4 bases from J, with 18 bases between. CDR1 and CDR2 (germline): DFQATT, SNEGSKA (reference sequence). CDR3 DNA sequence: TGCAGTAGAGAGCGTCAAGGACAGTACGAGCAGTACTTC. Amino acid sequence: CSRERQGQYEQYF.

The table lists this clonotype with many counts. The CDR3 DNA is TGTGCCAGCAGCTTAGCACTAGCGGGAGTCGGAGATACGCAGTATTTT. Its protein product is CASSLALAGVGDTQYF. The V gene is TRBV7-2, the J gene TRBJ2-3; 11 bases match TRBD2. The germline gives CDR1 SGHTA, CDR2 FQGNSA. The length of the CDR3 is 16 residues. V was pared by 0 bases and J by 5 bases, with 4 bases of the junction left unmatched.

This clonotype showed up just a few times. This rearrangement joins TRBV30 to TRBJ1-2; D gene uncertain. CDR3 size: 14 residues. In germline, CDR1 is GTSNPN, CDR2 SVGIG (reference sequence). V was trimmed by 2 bases and J by 2 bases, leaving 12 bases between them. The CDR3 sequence: CAWSRKTPNYGYTF. For the CDR3, the DNA is TGTGCCTGGAGTAGGAAGACACCAAACTATGGCTACACCTTC. The variable domain in full, with the rest retrieved from reference TRBV30 and TRBJ1-2, is SQTIHQWPATLVQPVGSPLSLECTVEGTSNPNLYWYRQAAGRGLQLLFYSVGIGQISSEVPQNLSASRPQDRQFILSSKKLLLSDSGFYLCAWSRKTPNYGYTFGSGTRLTVV.

The sample holds many counts of this clonotype. This sequence joins TRBV10-3 and TRBJ2-3, with 9 bases matching TRBD2. The germline V gene has CDR1 ENHRY and CDR2 SYGVKD. Trimming removed 5 bases from V and 1 base from J; junction bases left unmatched: 7. The CDR3 is 16 residues long. Written as DNA, the CDR3 is TGTGCCATCAGTAAGACTAGCGGACAGGGCACAGATACGCAGTATTTT. It codes for CAISKTSGQGTDTQYF.

This clonotype was seen repeatedly, ten times or more. The chain employs TRBV20-1 and TRBJ2-1, with TRBD2 matching over 9 bases. Losses at the gene ends were 4 bases for V and 5 bases for J; bases not matched to a gene: 6. The germline CDR1 and CDR2 sequences are DFQATT and SNEGSKA (reference sequence). This CDR3 contains 14 residues. CDR3 residues: CSATLAGVNNEQFF. CDR3 coding DNA: TGCAGTGCTACCTTAGCGGGAGTGAACAATGAGCAGTTCTTC.

This chain joins TRBV4-3 and TRBJ2-2, with a possible D match to TRBD1 (6 bases). V was pared by 0 bases and J by 1 base, with 12 bases between. This CDR3 comprises 17 residues. Germline V lookup: CDR1 LGHNA, CDR2 YSLEER. CDR3 loop: CASSQDYWTENTGELFF. DNA for the CDR3: TGCGCCAGCAGCCAAGATTATTGGACAGAGAACACCGGGGAGCTGTTTTTT.

This clonotype was seen repeatedly, ten times or more. The rearrangement joins TRBV29-1 to TRBJ2-7; a possible D gene is TRBD1 (7 bases). In germline, CDR1 is SQVTM, CDR2 ANQGSEA. There are 14 residues in the CDR3. V was clipped by 6 bases and J by 1 base, with 16 bases between them. The CDR3 bases are TGCAGCGTCGCCGCGACAGGGAGGTCCTACGAGCAGTACTTC. Protein sequence: CSVAATGRSYEQYF.

This clonotype has a count of ten or more. V and J are TRBV6-4 and TRBJ2-3; D gene unclear. The CDR3 loop spans 13 amino acids. Between the trimmed V and J ends, which lost 2 bases and 2 bases, there was a span of 5 bases. Germline V lookup: CDR1 MRHNA, CDR2 SNTAGT. CDR3 DNA sequence: TGTGCCAGCAGTGACACCCACACAGATACGCAGTATTTT. This gives the protein CASSDTHTDTQYF.